Shown below are 7 T cell receptor beta chains from a single sample sequenced in a study of cytomegalovirus exposure and HLA in healthy donors. Vbeta (60) and Jbeta (13) primers were used in the PCR. Clones were sequenced by immunoSEQ multiplex PCR, and TCRdb holds only the in-frame ones, with some missing. The sample has about 200,000 clones, roughly four fifths seen once; the top ten hold more than 1.5%. Sequencing used PBMCs. All receptors come from a man aged 18 to 30 in good health and CMV-seronegative.

V usage is TRBV10-3 and J usage is TRBJ2-3; 8 positions match TRBD2. This CDR3 contains 17 residues. The V and J ends lost 2 bases and 2 bases, in that order; junction bases with no gene match: 9. CDR1 is ENHRY, CDR2 SYGVKD, per germline. The CDR3 DNA sequence: TGTGCCATCAGTGAGCCCGCGGGACTAGATATCACAGATACGCAGTATTTT. Residues: CAISEPAGLDITDTQYF.

This chain joins TRBV9 and TRBJ1-2, with 8 bases aligning to TRBD1. The CDR3 sequence is 18 residues long. Per the germline V gene, CDR1 is SGDLS and CDR2 is YYNGEE. V lost 3 bases, J lost 7 bases, and 20 bases stayed unmatched. CDR3 bases: TGTGCCAGCAGCGGTAGCACCGTCGGGCAGGGGGCGGCCGGTGGCTACACCTTC. Translation gives CASSGSTVGQGAAGGYTF.

The J gene is TRBJ1-5, the V gene TRBV7-2; D possibly corresponds to TRBD1 (6 bases). V dropped 8 bases and J dropped 5 bases, with 16 bases sitting between them. CDR3 length: 14 residues. The germline V gene has CDR1 SGHTA and CDR2 FQGNSA. The CDR3 DNA follows: TGTGCCAGCTCGGGGACACCGTATGATCAGCCCCAGCATTTT. It codes for CASSGTPYDQPQHF.

V is TRBV29-1 and J is TRBJ1-1, with no clear D. Germline V CDR1 and CDR2: SQVTM, ANQGSEA. The CDR3 contains 14 residues. The V gene lost 1 base and the J gene lost 1 base, with 10 bases spanning the gap. The chain's CDR3 is CSVEVGQPNTEAFF. CDR3 DNA: TGCAGCGTTGAAGTTGGGCAGCCGAACACTGAAGCTTTCTTT.

The chain uses TRBV10-3 and TRBJ1-1; D is perhaps TRBD1 (5 bases). The CDR3 totals 14 residues. The V gene's germline CDR1 is ENHRY and CDR2 SYGVKD. The ends were cut back, 3 bases at V and 1 base at J, with 9 bases in the middle. CDR3 residues: CAISDREGNTEAFF. The CDR3, as DNA: TGTGCCATCAGTGACAGGGAAGGGAACACTGAAGCTTTCTTT.

Here the CDR3 DNA reads TGCAGCGTCCGGGGACAGAACACTGAAGCTTTCTTT. Amino acids: CSVRGQNTEAFF. The rearrangement links TRBV29-1 to TRBJ1-1; perhaps TRBD1 as D (6 bases). This CDR3 comprises 12 residues. V was trimmed by 6 bases and J by 1 base, leaving 9 bases between them. Germline assignment: CDR1 SQVTM and CDR2 ANQGSEA.

This clone was recorded a few times. The V call is TRBV19, the J call TRBJ2-7; 9 bases are a match to TRBD1. Trimming at V came to 5 bases and at J to 4 bases, leaving 9 bases not matched to a gene. The CDR3 loop spans 15 amino acids. Germline loops: CDR1 LNHDA, CDR2 SQIVND (reference sequence). The DNA for the CDR3 is TGTGCCAGTAGTCTCGCCGGGACAGGGAGATACGAGCAGTACTTC. This sequence encodes CASSLAGTGRYEQYF.